The 9 T cell receptor beta chains below all came from one sample that was sequenced in a study of blood T cells in healthy people across ages. For the second PCR, which ran for about 6 to 11 cycles, a sample-barcoded 5' primer and a J-beta primer mix were used. MiXCR, applied by TCRdb to the 5' RACE reads, yields one record per CDR3 protein. The sample holds hundreds of thousands of distinct CDR3 sequences, under 55% seen once. Sequencing used blood. Receptors originate from a man in his sixties in good health.

This clonotype was found many times. This sequence joins TRBV20-1 and TRBJ2-5; 11 bases match TRBD1. V lost 2 bases to trimming and J lost 6 bases; unmatched junction nucleotides: 8. The CDR3 totals 15 residues. Germline V lookup: CDR1 DFQATT, CDR2 SNEGSKA (reference sequence). CDR3: CSARSPGQGAKTQYF. DNA of the CDR3: TGCAGTGCTAGAAGTCCTGGACAGGGGGCAAAGACCCAGTACTTC.

V and J are TRBV6-5 and TRBJ2-5, with 9 bases matching TRBD1. The ends lost 5 bases at V and 5 bases at J; junction bases unmatched: 6. The germline gives CDR1 MNHEY, CDR2 SVGAGI. The CDR3 is 14 residues long. The CDR3 bases are TGTGCCAGCAGTGGGACAGGGAGGATGGAGACCCAGTACTTC. This codes for CASSGTGRMETQYF.

A few counts support this clonotype. This chain connects TRBV12-3 or TRBV12-4 to TRBJ1-1, with no clear D. This CDR3 comprises 13 residues. Trimming removed 6 bases from V and 1 base from J, with 9 bases in between. In nucleotides, the CDR3 is TGTGCCAGCAGCCCCTCTTGGAACACTGAAGCTTTCTTT. Amino acids: CASSPSWNTEAFF.

The V call is TRBV7-9, the J call TRBJ2-7, with 7 bases that match TRBD1. This CDR3 comprises 13 residues. J was trimmed by 7 bases and V by 5 bases; bases with no gene match: 8. The germline V gene encodes CDR1 SEHNR and CDR2 FQNEAQ (reference sequence). CDR3 residues: CASSPNPTGEQYF. As DNA, the CDR3 is TGTGCCAGCAGCCCAAACCCGACAGGGGAGCAGTACTTC.

This clonotype was seen a handful of times. V and J are TRBV12-3 or TRBV12-4 and TRBJ2-7; the match to TRBD1 covers 9 bases. V lost 7 bases, J lost 5 bases, and 9 bases stayed unmatched. The CDR3 covers 14 residues. CDR3 in DNA: TGTGCCAGCACTCACCGGGACAGGGCAGACGAGCAGTACTTC. Translating it yields CASTHRDRADEQYF.

This clonotype was recorded a few times. V and J are TRBV4-3 and TRBJ1-2, with D possibly being TRBD1 (5 bases). This CDR3 comprises 16 residues. Germline CDR1 reads LGHNA; CDR2 reads YSLEER. Trimming took off 0 bases at V and 8 bases at J, with 19 bases between the two ends. CDR3 amino acids: CASSQDRGGDYCGYTF. The CDR3 DNA follows: TGCGCCAGCAGCCAAGATAGGGGAGGCGACTATTGCGGCTACACCTTC.

This clonotype was detected ten times or more. The chain employs TRBV27 and TRBJ2-7, with D perhaps TRBD1 (6 bases). V was shortened by 5 bases and J by 6 bases, with 17 bases between the two germline ends. The germline gives CDR1 MNHEY, CDR2 SMNVEV (reference sequence). The CDR3 extends over 14 amino acids. This CDR3 reads CASSRQVLVGEQYF. In DNA form, the CDR3 reads TGTGCCAGCAGTCGACAGGTGCTCGTGGGCGAGCAGTACTTC.

The count of this clonotype is one. The rearrangement links TRBV27 to TRBJ1-1; maybe TRBD1 (5 bases). Germline CDR1 MNHEY, CDR2 SMNVEV (reference sequence). The ends were cut back, 7 bases at V and 0 bases at J, with 9 bases in the middle. CDR3 length: 13 residues. CDR3 in amino acids: CASTGAMNTEAFF. CDR3 in DNA: TGTGCCAGCACCGGGGCTATGAACACTGAAGCTTTCTTT.

This clonotype was recorded a few times. The chain is built from TRBV4-3 and TRBJ2-1; the match to TRBD2 covers 10 bases. Losses at the gene ends were 0 bases for V and 3 bases for J; bases not matched to a gene: 2. The germline V gene encodes CDR1 LGHNA and CDR2 YSLEER. The length of the CDR3 is 16 residues. CDR3 loop: CASSQDASGGYNEQFF. The CDR3 region has the DNA TGCGCCAGCAGCCAAGACGCTAGCGGGGGCTACAATGAGCAGTTCTTC.